The 32 T cell receptor beta chains below all came from one sample that was sequenced in a study of radiation and T cells in renal cell carcinoma. TCRdb's table, derived via immunoSEQ multiplex PCR, lists solely in-frame clones and lacks some. This table holds about 90,000 clones, around four fifths found once. The time point denotes: blood 4 weeks post-SBRT, at nephrectomy. Described treatment: 15 Gy SBRT to primary tumor, nephrectomy 4 weeks later. The sample consisted of blood, taken from a patient whose treatment included radiotherapy and nephrectomy. The receptors were sampled from a man aged 50 to 60 with renal cell carcinoma.

V is TRBV4-1 and J is TRBJ2-7; D tentatively fits TRBD1 or TRBD2 (5 bases each). Trimming cost V 4 bases and J 1 base, with 11 bases left between them. The germline V gene encodes CDR1 MGHRA and CDR2 YSYEKL. The CDR3 loop spans 14 amino acids. The CDR3 DNA reads TGCGCCAGCAGCCCGGGGCTTGGGTCCTACGAGCAGTACTTC. Protein: CASSPGLGSYEQYF.

This chain joins TRBV29-1 and TRBJ2-3; D perhaps matches TRBD1 (6 bases). V dropped 4 bases and J dropped 2 bases, with 19 bases sitting between them. The CDR3 is made up of 16 amino acids. Germline loops: CDR1 SQVTM, CDR2 ANQGSEA. As DNA, the CDR3 is TGCAGCGTTGTTGTCGGACAGCAGTTGTTCACAGATACGCAGTATTTT. Protein product: CSVVVGQQLFTDTQYF.

This sequence joins TRBV4-3 and TRBJ2-7; TRBD1 matches at 8 bases. This CDR3 is built from 15 residues. CDR1 LGHNA and CDR2 YSLEER come from the germline V gene. The V gene end was trimmed by 2 bases and the J gene end by 4 bases; junction bases not matched to a gene: 7. The CDR3 protein is CASSQTGQVGYEQYF. The CDR3 DNA follows: TGCGCCAGCAGCCAAACGGGACAGGTGGGGTACGAGCAGTACTTC.

This chain uses TRBV30 with TRBJ2-5; the match to TRBD1 covers 8 bases. Germline loops: CDR1 GTSNPN, CDR2 SVGIG (reference sequence). This CDR3 is 17 amino acids long. V was clipped by 3 bases and J by 2 bases; unmatched bases: 14. CDR3 residues: CAWSGAGLGTGQETQYF. The CDR3 nucleotides read TGTGCCTGGAGCGGGGCCGGACTCGGGACAGGACAAGAGACCCAGTACTTC.

The CDR3: CASSPTVTGGTEAFF. Written as DNA, the CDR3 is TGTGCCAGCTCACCAACAGTTACAGGGGGCACTGAAGCTTTCTTT. The chain is built from TRBV18 and TRBJ1-1; 8 nucleotides align to TRBD1. V gave up 2 bases and J gave up 4 bases; unmatched junction bases: 6. CDR3 length: 15 residues. Germline V gene data show CDR1 as KGHSH and CDR2 as LQKENI.

The V gene is TRBV11-1, the J gene TRBJ1-2; 11 bases are shared with TRBD1. CDR3 size: 14 residues. With 3 bases clipped from V and 6 bases from J, the junction kept 3 bases outside the gene matches. Germline V gives CDR1 SGHAT, CDR2 FQDESV (reference sequence). The CDR3 spells CASSFGQGANGYTF. The CDR3 nucleotides are TGTGCCAGCAGCTTCGGACAGGGGGCGAATGGCTACACCTTC.

This chain connects TRBV19 to TRBJ2-1; TRBD2 aligns across 9 bases. Germline lookup yields CDR1 LNHDA and CDR2 SQIVND (reference sequence). The CDR3 is made up of 15 amino acids. The trim removed 0 bases at V and 3 bases at J, leaving 0 bases unmatched. CDR3 protein: CASSIERGGYNEQFF. For the CDR3, the DNA is TGTGCCAGTAGTATAGAGCGGGGGGGCTACAATGAGCAGTTCTTC. Complete variable domain (other parts from reference TRBV19 and TRBJ2-1): DGGITQSPKYLFRKEGQNVTLSCEQNLNHDAMYWYRQDPGQGLRLIYYSQIVNDFQKGDIAEGYSVSREKKESFPLTVTSAQKNPTAFYLCASSIERGGYNEQFFGPGTRLTVL.

The chain couples TRBV19 to TRBJ1-4; 7 positions match TRBD1. The CDR3 is 15 residues long. Germline loops: CDR1 LNHDA, CDR2 SQIVND (reference sequence). J was trimmed by 4 bases and V by 10 bases; bases with no gene match: 12. CDR3 sequence (DNA): TGTGCCACCACACCGCAGGACAGGCGTAATGAAAAACTGTTTTTT. It yields the protein CATTPQDRRNEKLFF.

CDR3 nucleotides: TGCAGCGTTGCGAATACAGATACGCAGTATTTT. It is translated as CSVANTDTQYF. This chain joins TRBV29-1 and TRBJ2-3; D is unresolved. Germline CDR1 SQVTM, CDR2 ANQGSEA. Trimming removed 4 bases at V and 3 bases at J, with 5 bases between. The CDR3 is 11 amino acids.

The chain is built from TRBV6-6 and TRBJ1-2; 7 nucleotides agree with TRBD1. Looked up from germline, CDR1 is MNHNY and CDR2 is SVGAGI (reference sequence). The CDR3 is 11 amino acids. V lost 5 bases to trimming and J lost 8 bases; unmatched junction nucleotides: 2. CDR3: CASSTGDGYTF. Written as DNA, the CDR3 is TGTGCCAGCAGTACAGGGGACGGCTACACCTTC.

This rearrangement joins TRBV14 to TRBJ2-1, with a weak D call TRBD2 (5 bases). CDR3 length: 14 residues. Between the trimmed V and J ends, which lost 4 bases and 12 bases, there was a span of 19 bases. Germline V CDR1 and CDR2: SGHDN, FVKESK. The CDR3 sequence: CASSPWRARSVQFF. CDR3 DNA sequence: TGTGCCAGCAGCCCGTGGCGGGCGCGAAGTGTGCAGTTCTTC.

The genes are TRBV7-3 and TRBJ2-5; the D call may be TRBD1 or TRBD2 (5 bases each). The V end lost 5 bases, the J end lost 5 bases, and 15 bases lay between the germline ends. CDR3 length equals 14 residues. Germline loops: CDR1 SGHTA, CDR2 FQGTGA. CDR3 bases: TGTGCCAGCAGCCCAAGGGCAGGGACGGAGACCCAGTACTTC. This sequence encodes CASSPRAGTETQYF.

This clone was picked up a small number of times. The V call is TRBV5-8, the J call TRBJ1-5; weak D call: TRBD1 (5 bases). V was shortened by 3 bases and J by 0 bases, with 7 bases between the two germline ends. There are 14 residues in the CDR3. Germline values: CDR1 SGHTS, CDR2 YDEGEE. CDR3 nucleotide sequence: TGTGCCAGCAGCTGGGACGGTAGCAATCAGCCCCAGCATTTT. Translated: CASSWDGSNQPQHF.

The table lists this clone with many counts. The chain is built from TRBV6-5 and TRBJ2-7; D possibly corresponds to TRBD1 (5 bases). The germline V and J ends were trimmed by 5 bases and 3 bases, with 14 bases remaining between them. Germline CDR1 MNHEY, CDR2 SVGAGI. The CDR3 length is 14 residues. Here the CDR3 DNA reads TGTGCCAGCAGTCGCTGGACCAGGGACTACGAGCAGTACTTC. Translated, it gives CASSRWTRDYEQYF.

The genes are TRBV30 and TRBJ1-3, with a possible D match to TRBD1 (5 bases). V dropped 2 bases and J dropped 4 bases, with 9 bases sitting between them. Germline V gene sequence: CDR1 GTSNPN, CDR2 SVGIG (reference sequence). This CDR3 comprises 13 residues. The CDR3 nucleotides are TGTGCCTGGAGTTCGGGGGACGGAAACACCATATATTTT. It yields the protein CAWSSGDGNTIYF.

The CDR3 here is CASSGANGYTF. Here the CDR3 DNA reads TGTGCCAGCAGTGGGGCGAATGGCTACACCTTC. J is TRBJ1-2 and V is TRBV28; D is perhaps TRBD1 (5 bases). Trimming left V 5 bases short and J 6 bases short, with 7 bases between. Germline loops: CDR1 MDHEN, CDR2 SYDVKM. CDR3 size: 11 residues.

This clone has only a few counts. A junction end diverges from the germline sequence, so it may reflect a read error. This chain uses TRBV16 with TRBJ1-2; a possible D gene is TRBD1 (6 bases). The germline CDR1 and CDR2 sequences are KGHSY and FQNENV. The CDR3 loop spans 14 amino acids. The CDR3 DNA reads as TGTGCCAGCAGCCAATTGGGGGGCGCTCCTTTATCGCCCTTC. Its translation is CASSQLGGAPLSPF. The full variable domain, rest sourced from reference TRBV16 and TRBJ1-2, is GEEVAQTPKHLVRGEGQKAKLYCAPIKGHSYVFWYQQVLKNEFKFLISFQNENVFDETGMPKERFSAKCLPNSPCSLEIQATKLEDSAVYFCASSQLGGAPLSPFGSGTRLTVV.

The chain has TRBV7-6 and TRBJ1-1; D remains ambiguous. CDR1 and CDR2 (germline): SGHVS, FNYEAQ. The ends were cut back, 1 base at V and 3 bases at J, with 6 bases in the middle. This CDR3 region has 13 residues. For the CDR3, the DNA is TGTGCCAGCAGCTTAGAAGCACACACTGAAGCTTTCTTT. Protein: CASSLEAHTEAFF.

The genes are TRBV9 and TRBJ2-3, with D unclear. Germline loops: CDR1 SGDLS, CDR2 YYNGEE. V shed 4 bases and J shed 6 bases, with 18 bases lying between them. This CDR3 comprises 15 residues. The chain's CDR3 is CASSPKRTQEDTQYF. CDR3 nucleotides: TGTGCCAGCAGCCCCAAGAGGACCCAAGAGGATACGCAGTATTTT.

V gene TRBV14 combines with J gene TRBJ1-2; D unclear. Germline CDR1 and CDR2: SGHDN and FVKESK. The CDR3 loop spans 12 amino acids. The germline V and J ends were trimmed by 0 bases and 3 bases, with 2 bases remaining between them. The CDR3 DNA follows: TGTGCCAGCAGCCAAGAACACTATGGCTACACCTTC. Its protein is CASSQEHYGYTF. The variable domain in full, with the rest retrieved from reference TRBV14 and TRBJ1-2, is EAGVTQFPSHSVIEKGQTVTLRCDPISGHDNLYWYRRVMGKEIKFLLHFVKESKQDESGMPNNRFLAERTGGTYSTLKVQPAELEDSGVYFCASSQEHYGYTFGSGTRLTVV.

V usage is TRBV10-3 and J usage is TRBJ2-7, with 8 bases lining up with TRBD2. After removal of 11 bases from V and 0 bases from J, the junction contained 12 bases not matched to a gene. Germline CDR1 is ENHRY and CDR2 is SYGVKD. CDR3 length: 15 amino acids. CDR3 in DNA: TGTGCCGTTAATTCGGGGGGGACTATCTCCTACGAGCAGTACTTC. Its translation: CAVNSGGTISYEQYF.

This chain uses TRBV10-3 with TRBJ1-2, with D unclear. CDR3 size: 14 residues. The V and J ends lost 6 bases and 4 bases respectively, with 15 bases between them. Per germline, CDR1 ENHRY and CDR2 SYGVKD. The CDR3 reads CAISASQVGYGYTF. The CDR3 coding sequence is TGTGCCATCAGCGCATCTCAGGTGGGCTATGGCTACACCTTC.

The chain uses TRBV29-1 and TRBJ2-7; 11 nucleotides agree with TRBD2. The V gene end was trimmed by 6 bases and the J gene end by 6 bases; junction bases not matched to a gene: 7. The germline CDR1 and CDR2 sequences are SQVTM and ANQGSEA. The CDR3 loop spans 13 amino acids. CDR3 nucleotides: TGCAGCGTACTAGCGGGAGAACGGTCCGAGCAGTACTTC. This sequence encodes CSVLAGERSEQYF.

This chain uses TRBV4-1 with TRBJ2-5, with D perhaps matching TRBD1 (6 bases). The CDR3 consists of 15 residues. Trimming took 1 base from V and 4 from J, leaving 13 bases between them. CDR1 is MGHRA, CDR2 YSYEKL, per germline. CDR3 residues: CASSQGGQGRETQYF. CDR3 DNA sequence: TGCGCCAGCAGCCAAGGGGGACAAGGTCGAGAGACCCAGTACTTC.

This clone appeared a few times. The V call is TRBV5-4, the J call TRBJ2-5, with a possible D match to TRBD1 (6 bases). Germline-derived CDR1 and CDR2 are SGHNT and YYREEE (reference sequence). The CDR3 runs 15 residues. V lost 0 bases and J 5 bases, leaving 14 bases between the germline ends. The CDR3 is CASSLVGARGETQYF. In DNA form, the CDR3 reads TGTGCCAGCAGCTTGGTTGGAGCGAGGGGGGAGACCCAGTACTTC.

The chain employs TRBV6-6 and TRBJ1-2, with D perhaps TRBD1 (5 bases). The germline V gene encodes CDR1 MNHNY and CDR2 SVGAGI (reference sequence). CDR3 length: 16 residues. V dropped 6 bases and J dropped 2 bases, with 19 bases sitting between them. The CDR3 DNA reads as TGTGCCAGCAGACGCCAGTGGGACGGACCGAACTATGGCTACACCTTC. Its translation is CASRRQWDGPNYGYTF.

The J gene is TRBJ1-2, the V gene TRBV2; the match to TRBD1 covers 8 bases. The CDR3 has 14 residues. The ends lost 2 bases at V and 5 bases at J; junction bases unmatched: 4. Germline CDR1 and CDR2: SNHLY and FYNNEI. CDR3 region: CASSELRQGYGYTF. In DNA form, the CDR3 reads TGTGCCAGCAGTGAATTGAGACAGGGGTATGGCTACACCTTC. Based on the CDR3 plus reference TRBV2 and TRBJ1-2, the full variable domain is EPEVTQTPSHQVTQMGQEVILRCVPISNHLYFYWYRQILGQKVEFLVSFYNNEISEKSEIFDDQFSVERPDGSNFTLKIRSTKLEDSAMYFCASSELRQGYGYTFGSGTRLTVV.

The CDR3 nucleotides are TGTGCCAGCAGTGATCCAGGGGGCGTCATCTACGAGCAGTACTTC. Its translation is CASSDPGGVIYEQYF. The rearrangement joins TRBV2 to TRBJ2-7, with 8 bases that match TRBD1. This CDR3 contains 15 residues. CDR1 is SNHLY, CDR2 FYNNEI, per germline. Trimming removed 3 bases from V and 3 bases from J; junction bases left unmatched: 7.

The chain recombines TRBV28 with TRBJ2-5; TRBD1 is a possible D gene (6 bases). CDR3 size: 16 residues. CDR1 and CDR2 (germline): MDHEN, SYDVKM. V was clipped by 2 bases and J by 5 bases, with 18 bases between them. The CDR3 bases are TGTGCCAGCAGTTTACCTGGGACACAGACTGGGGAGACCCAGTACTTC. This gives the protein CASSLPGTQTGETQYF.

This clone came up a few times. The chain uses TRBV7-8 and TRBJ2-3; no reliable D call. This CDR3 is 14 amino acids long. Per germline, CDR1 SGHVS and CDR2 FQNEAQ. Trimming shortened V by 5 bases and J by 3 bases, and 12 bases separated the two germline ends. The CDR3 loop reads CASSPRIVTDTQYF. CDR3 in DNA: TGTGCCAGCAGCCCTCGGATTGTGACAGATACGCAGTATTTT.

The chain carries TRBV15 and TRBJ1-5; 8 nucleotides line up with TRBD1. The V segment lost 3 bases and the J segment 3 bases; nucleotides outside the gene matches: 7. The CDR3 covers 16 residues. Germline loops: CDR1 LNHNV, CDR2 YYDKDF (reference sequence). The CDR3 coding sequence is TGTGCCACCAGCAGCTTCGGGACAGGCCCCAATCAGCCCCAGCATTTT. Translating it yields CATSSFGTGPNQPQHF.

V and J are TRBV7-9 and TRBJ1-2, with unresolved D. From germline, CDR1 is SEHNR and CDR2 FQNEAQ (reference sequence). This CDR3 contains 16 residues. V was shortened by 5 bases and J by 0 bases, with 16 bases between the two germline ends. In nucleotides, the CDR3 is TGTGCCAGCAGCACAAGCGGACTAACTGCTAACTATGGCTACACCTTC. Translating it yields CASSTSGLTANYGYTF.